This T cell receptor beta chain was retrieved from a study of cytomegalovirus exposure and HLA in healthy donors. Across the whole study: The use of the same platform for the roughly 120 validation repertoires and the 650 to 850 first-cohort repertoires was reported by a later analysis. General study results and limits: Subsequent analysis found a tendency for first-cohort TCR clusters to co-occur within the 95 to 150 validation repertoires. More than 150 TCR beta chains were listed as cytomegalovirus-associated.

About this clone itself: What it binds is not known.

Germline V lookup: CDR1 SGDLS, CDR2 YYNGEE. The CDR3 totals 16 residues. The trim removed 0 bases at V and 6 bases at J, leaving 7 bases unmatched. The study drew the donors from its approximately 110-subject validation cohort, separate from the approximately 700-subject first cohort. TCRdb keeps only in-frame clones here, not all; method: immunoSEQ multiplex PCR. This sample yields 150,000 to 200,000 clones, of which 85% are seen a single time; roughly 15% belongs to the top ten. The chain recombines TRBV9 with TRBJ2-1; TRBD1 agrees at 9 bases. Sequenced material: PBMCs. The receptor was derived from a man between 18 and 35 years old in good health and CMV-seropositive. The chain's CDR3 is CASSVGIGTGTNEQFF. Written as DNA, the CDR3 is TGTGCCAGCAGCGTAGGGATCGGGACAGGGACCAATGAGCAGTTCTTC.